The 13 T cell receptor beta chains below all came from one sample that was sequenced in a study of blood T cell repertoires in COVID-19. The table came from immunoSEQ multiplex PCR; TCRdb's copy has only in-frame clones and leaves some out. The table has approximately 120,000 clones, 85% seen once. Sequencing used peripheral blood. These receptors were collected from an elderly woman with COVID-19, enrolled during active disease.

The chain joins TRBV7-2 to TRBJ2-4, with D possibly being TRBD2 (5 bases). The ends were cut back, 1 base at V and 0 bases at J, with 16 bases in the middle. Germline lookup yields CDR1 SGHTA and CDR2 FQGNSA. The CDR3 is made up of 18 amino acids. CDR3 sequence: CASSLVAKDFLAKNIQYF. The CDR3 DNA reads as TGTGCCAGCAGCTTAGTGGCGAAGGACTTCTTAGCCAAAAACATTCAGTACTTC.

The V call is TRBV25-1, the J call TRBJ2-1, with TRBD1 as a possible D gene (6 bases). CDR3 length equals 13 residues. V was shortened by 7 bases and J by 11 bases, with 18 bases between the two germline ends. The germline CDR1 and CDR2 sequences are MGHDK and SYGVNS. The CDR3 protein is CASTLDSQGQQFF. The CDR3 nucleotides are TGTGCCAGCACTCTGGACAGCCAAGGACAGCAGTTCTTC.

The chain links TRBV6-1 to TRBJ2-5, with 7 bases that match TRBD1. Germline values: CDR1 MNHNS, CDR2 SASEGT. The CDR3 length is 15 residues. The junction had 6 bases not matched to a gene; V was cut back by 3 bases and J by 2 bases. CDR3 residues: CASSEWDSPQETQYF. The CDR3 DNA is TGTGCCAGCAGTGAGTGGGACAGCCCGCAAGAGACCCAGTACTTC.

J is TRBJ2-1 and V is TRBV19; D is possibly TRBD2 (5 bases). The length of the CDR3 is 13 residues. Trimming pared 7 bases from V and 3 bases from J, leaving 10 bases between. CDR1 is LNHDA and CDR2 is SQIVND in the germline V gene (reference sequence). The CDR3 loop is CASTPGSYNEQFF. CDR3 nucleotide sequence: TGTGCCAGTACCCCGGGGAGCTACAATGAGCAGTTCTTC.

This rearrangement joins TRBV5-6 to TRBJ1-6, with 9 bases fitting TRBD1. The V segment lost 4 bases and the J segment 6 bases; nucleotides outside the gene matches: 2. Germline V gene sequence: CDR1 SGHDT, CDR2 YYEEEE. This CDR3 comprises 14 residues. The CDR3 sequence is CASSRQGVNSPLHF. DNA for the CDR3: TGTGCCAGCAGCCGACAGGGGGTTAATTCACCCCTCCACTTT.

This clone is a singleton in its sample. The gene calls are TRBV7-2 and TRBJ1-1; TRBD1 aligns across 7 bases. V dropped 4 bases and J dropped 4; count of bases not matched to a gene: 3. The CDR3 loop spans 13 amino acids. CDR1 SGHTA and CDR2 FQGNSA come from the germline V gene. The CDR3 bases are TGTGCCAGCAGCTCGACAGGGATCACTGAAGCTTTCTTT. Its protein product is CASSSTGITEAFF.

This chain uses TRBV7-6 with TRBJ1-2; 7 bases align to TRBD1. With 5 bases clipped from V and 2 bases from J, the junction kept 2 bases outside the gene matches. CDR3 length equals 13 residues. Germline V lookup: CDR1 SGHVS, CDR2 FNYEAQ. CDR3 region: CASSPTGNYGYTF. The CDR3 DNA follows: TGTGCCAGCAGCCCGACAGGGAACTATGGCTACACCTTC.

This rearrangement joins TRBV7-9 to TRBJ2-1; D not certain. From germline, CDR1 is SEHNR and CDR2 FQNEAQ (reference sequence). Trimming pared 2 bases from V and 0 bases from J, leaving 11 bases between. CDR3 length: 16 amino acids. The CDR3 coding sequence is TGTGCCAGCAGCTTATTGCTCCTCGGCTCCTACAATGAGCAGTTCTTC. Translation gives CASSLLLLGSYNEQFF.

The count of this clone is one. The gene calls are TRBV6-2 or TRBV6-3 and TRBJ2-1; 14 bases are shared with TRBD2. The CDR3 runs to 20 residues. The V and J ends lost 2 bases and 8 bases, in that order; junction bases with no gene match: 17. Per germline, CDR1 MNHEY and CDR2 SVGEGT. The CDR3 region is CASSYGLAGTSGSSLDEQFF. CDR3 in DNA: TGTGCCAGCAGTTACGGGTTGGCAGGGACTAGCGGGAGTTCTCTCGATGAGCAGTTCTTC.

This clone was seen just once. The V and J genes are TRBV7-2 and TRBJ2-2, with D possibly matching TRBD1 (6 bases). V shed 5 bases and J shed 6 bases, with 16 bases lying between them. Germline V gene lookup returns CDR1 SGHTA and CDR2 FQGNSA. The CDR3 length is 15 residues. The CDR3 sequence is CASSARLQGPGELFF. For the CDR3, the DNA is TGTGCCAGCAGCGCGAGGTTACAGGGCCCCGGGGAGCTGTTTTTT. The complete variable domain, with remaining parts taken from reference TRBV7-2 and TRBJ2-2, reads GAGVSQSPSNKVTEKGKDVELRCDPISGHTALYWYRQSLGQGLEFLIYFQGNSAPDKSGLPSDRFSAERTGGSVSTLTIQRTQQEDSAVYLCASSARLQGPGELFFGEGSRLTVL.

V gene TRBV5-6 combines with J gene TRBJ2-1, with a possible D match to TRBD1 (6 bases). The CDR3 has 14 residues. Germline loops: CDR1 SGHDT, CDR2 YYEEEE. Trimming cost V 2 bases and J 4 bases, with 10 bases left between them. CDR3 DNA: TGTGCCAGCAGCTTAACAGGGAAGTACAATGAGCAGTTCTTC. Translation: CASSLTGKYNEQFF. The whole variable domain, remainder taken from reference TRBV5-6 and TRBJ2-1, is DAGVTQSPTHLIKTRGQQVTLRCSPKSGHDTVSWYQQALGQGPQFIFQYYEEEERQRGNFPDRFSGHQFPNYSSELNVNALLLGDSALYLCASSLTGKYNEQFFGPGTRLTVL.

This clone was observed once. The V call is TRBV5-6, the J call TRBJ2-6, with 8 bases lining up with TRBD1. The CDR3 spans 18 residues. V lost 4 bases to trimming and J lost 0 bases; unmatched junction nucleotides: 9. CDR1 and CDR2 (germline): SGHDT, YYEEEE. The CDR3, as DNA: TGTGCCAGCAGCCCACGACAGGGGACACACTCTGGGGCCAACGTCCTGACTTTC. Translating gives CASSPRQGTHSGANVLTF.

V and J are TRBV6-5 and TRBJ1-5; D not resolved. Trimming took 0 bases from V and 3 from J, leaving 9 bases between them. CDR3 length: 15 amino acids. CDR1 and CDR2 (germline): MNHEY, SVGAGI. This CDR3 reads CASSYSGRPNQPQHF. In DNA form, the CDR3 reads TGTGCCAGCAGTTACTCGGGCAGACCCAATCAGCCCCAGCATTTT.